This T cell receptor (beta chain) stems from a study of blood T cell repertoires in COVID-19. For the study at large: The study drew acute and convalescent COVID-19 samples from the United States, Italy and Spain. Sources were T cells, B-cell-depleted T cells, or PBMCs; the material itself was cDNA or gDNA.

The CDR3 extends over 11 amino acids. V was clipped by 11 bases and J by 0 bases, with 5 bases between them. Germline CDR1 is ENHRY and CDR2 is SYGVKD. Original handling: Estimation of nucleated cell counts was performed using reference gene primer amplification. Produced via immunoSEQ multiplex PCR; TCRdb's table is partial and in-frame only. Clone size and V and J calls were adopted from that table, with D and trimming inferred from the DNA. The data show 200,000 to 300,000 clones, about 83% seen once. This receptor was identified in a human donor in a cohort sampled during active COVID-19. V gene TRBV10-3 combines with J gene TRBJ2-1; D gene uncertain. The specimen sequenced was peripheral blood. CDR3 bases: TGTGCCTCGAGCTCCTACAATGAGCAGTTCTTC. This encodes CASSSYNEQFF.